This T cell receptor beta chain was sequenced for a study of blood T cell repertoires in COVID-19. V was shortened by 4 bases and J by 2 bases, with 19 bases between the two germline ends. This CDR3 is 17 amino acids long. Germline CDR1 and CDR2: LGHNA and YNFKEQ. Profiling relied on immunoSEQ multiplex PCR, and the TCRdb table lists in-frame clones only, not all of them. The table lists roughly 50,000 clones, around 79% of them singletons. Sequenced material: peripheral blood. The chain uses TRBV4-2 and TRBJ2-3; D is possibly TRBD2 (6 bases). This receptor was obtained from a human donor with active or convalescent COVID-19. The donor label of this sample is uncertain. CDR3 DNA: TGTGCCAGCAGCCGGGGGGAGGCCAGTTCATCCACAGATACGCAGTATTTT. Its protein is CASSRGEASSSTDTQYF.